What follows is one TCR beta chain and its context. The antigen is not known. Barcoded TCR alpha and TCR beta cDNA libraries with UMIs came from 5'RACE using constant-segment primers. Using its own MiXCR run on the 5' RACE reads, TCRdb lists one record per CDR3 protein. The data show around 250,000 distinct CDR3 sequences, approximately 15% seen once. Trimming shortened V by 5 bases and J by 2 bases, and 16 bases separated the two germline ends. CDR1 is DFQATT and CDR2 is SNEGSKA in the germline V gene (reference sequence). The CDR3 runs to 14 residues. The entry originates in a study of T-cell memory formation after mild COVID-19. Turning to the study itself: The study found TCR clusters largely donor specific. Study observations and caveats: CD4/CD8 balance characterized clones contracting day 15 to 85, and CD4+ skew characterized later expanders. The appearance of some responding clones in pre-infection memory suggested that cross-reactive memory joined.

The TCR comes from a man aged 18-30 years who had mild COVID-19 (a few samples of this study predate the infection). Cell type and time point are not known. Sequencing was performed on PBMCs or a T cell subset sorted from them (not recorded which). The genes are TRBV20-1 and TRBJ2-7, with D perhaps TRBD1 or TRBD2 (5 bases each). The CDR3 here is CSAPTGTSTYEQYF. In nucleotides, the CDR3 is TGCAGTGCTCCCACCGGGACCTCAACCTACGAGCAGTACTTC.